This T cell receptor (beta chain) was profiled in a study of blood T cells in healthy people across ages. Study-wide context: Through template switching, about one barcoded beta molecule was captured per two T cells, as measured in model experiments.

The CDR3 contains 14 residues. Germline V gene lookup returns CDR1 MNHNS and CDR2 SASEGT. V lost 8 bases to trimming and J lost 4 bases, with 17 bases between them. This clonotype came up a few times. A J-beta primer mix and a sample-barcoded 5' primer were used in a second PCR of about 7 to 12 cycles. A template-switch adaptor with 12 random nucleotides tagged each cDNA molecule. Per-sample output comprised a minimum of 3 million paired-end reads containing CDR3. TCRdb processed the 5' RACE reads anew with MiXCR; each CDR3 protein has one entry. The sample holds approximately 960,000 distinct CDR3 sequences; under 35% are singletons and the top ten take roughly 10%. This same sample was also part of a study on T cells of mothers and their children. This second study notes: Donation involved three healthy Caucasian mothers and the six children that they had.

The sample comprised blood. The chain carries TRBV6-1 and TRBJ1-1; D remains unclear. The sequence came from a woman in her 40s in good health. DNA of the CDR3: TGTGCCAGCGGCCTCAGCTGGGAGGGCACTGAAGCTTTCTTT. Protein product: CASGLSWEGTEAFF.